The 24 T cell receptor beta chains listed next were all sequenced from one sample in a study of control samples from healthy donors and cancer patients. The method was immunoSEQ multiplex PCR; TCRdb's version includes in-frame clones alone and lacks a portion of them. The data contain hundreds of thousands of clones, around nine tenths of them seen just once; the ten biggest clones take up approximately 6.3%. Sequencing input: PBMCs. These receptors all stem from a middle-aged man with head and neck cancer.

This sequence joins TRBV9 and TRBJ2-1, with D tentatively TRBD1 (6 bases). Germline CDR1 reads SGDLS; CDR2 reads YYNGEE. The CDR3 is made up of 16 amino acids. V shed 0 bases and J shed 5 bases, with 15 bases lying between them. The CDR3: CASSVEITGSNNEQFF. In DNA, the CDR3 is TGTGCCAGCAGCGTAGAGATAACAGGGTCGAACAATGAGCAGTTCTTC.

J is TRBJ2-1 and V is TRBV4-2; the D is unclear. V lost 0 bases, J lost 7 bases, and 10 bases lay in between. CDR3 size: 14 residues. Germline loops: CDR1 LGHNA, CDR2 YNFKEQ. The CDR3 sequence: CASSQDVELNEQFF. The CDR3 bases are TGTGCCAGCAGCCAAGATGTGGAACTAAATGAGCAGTTCTTC.

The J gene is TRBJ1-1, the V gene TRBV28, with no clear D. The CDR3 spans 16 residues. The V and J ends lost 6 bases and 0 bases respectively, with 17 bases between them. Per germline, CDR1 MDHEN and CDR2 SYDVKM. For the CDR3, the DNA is TGTGCCAGCAGAGGCCCGGGATCAGCTTTGAACACTGAAGCTTTCTTT. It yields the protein CASRGPGSALNTEAFF.

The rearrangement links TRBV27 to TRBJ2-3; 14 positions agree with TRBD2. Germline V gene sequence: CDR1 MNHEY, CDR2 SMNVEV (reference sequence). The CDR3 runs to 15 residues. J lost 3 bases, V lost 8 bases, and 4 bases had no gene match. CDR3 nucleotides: TGTGCCAGCGGCCGACTAGCGGGAGGGACAGATACGCAGTATTTT. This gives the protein CASGRLAGGTDTQYF.

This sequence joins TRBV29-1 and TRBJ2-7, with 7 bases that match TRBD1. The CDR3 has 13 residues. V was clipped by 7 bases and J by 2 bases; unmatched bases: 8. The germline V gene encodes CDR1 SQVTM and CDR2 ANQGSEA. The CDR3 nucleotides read TGCAGCGCCTCGGTCACAGGGGCCTACGAGCAGTACTTC. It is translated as CSASVTGAYEQYF.

This CDR3 reads CASSQPLGAGTEAFF. The DNA of the CDR3 is TGTGCCAGCAGCCAACCTCTCGGGGCGGGCACTGAAGCTTTCTTT. The chain joins TRBV3-1 (or the pseudogene TRBV3-2) to TRBJ1-1; the D gene is possibly TRBD1 (5 bases). The CDR3 has 15 residues. Deletions cut 2 bases from V and 4 bases from J, with 14 bases between. Germline V gives CDR1 LGHDT, CDR2 YNNKEL (reference sequence).

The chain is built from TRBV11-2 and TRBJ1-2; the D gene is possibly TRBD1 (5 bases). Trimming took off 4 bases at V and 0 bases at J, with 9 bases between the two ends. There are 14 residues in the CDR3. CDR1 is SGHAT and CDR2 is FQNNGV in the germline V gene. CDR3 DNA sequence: TGTGCCAGCAGCTCTGGGGCAGCTAACTATGGCTACACCTTC. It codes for CASSSGAANYGYTF.

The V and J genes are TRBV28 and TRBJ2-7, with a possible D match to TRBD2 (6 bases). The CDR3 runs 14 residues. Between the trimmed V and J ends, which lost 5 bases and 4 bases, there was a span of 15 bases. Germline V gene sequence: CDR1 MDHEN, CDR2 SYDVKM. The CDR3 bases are TGTGCCAGCAGTCACCTTCGTGGGGGGTACGAGCAGTACTTC. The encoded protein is CASSHLRGGYEQYF.

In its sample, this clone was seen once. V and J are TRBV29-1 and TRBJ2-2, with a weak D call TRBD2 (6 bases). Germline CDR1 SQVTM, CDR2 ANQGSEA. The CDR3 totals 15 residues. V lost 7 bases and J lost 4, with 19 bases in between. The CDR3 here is CSAVGTGSPTGELFF. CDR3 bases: TGCAGCGCTGTAGGAACCGGGAGTCCCACCGGGGAGCTGTTTTTT.

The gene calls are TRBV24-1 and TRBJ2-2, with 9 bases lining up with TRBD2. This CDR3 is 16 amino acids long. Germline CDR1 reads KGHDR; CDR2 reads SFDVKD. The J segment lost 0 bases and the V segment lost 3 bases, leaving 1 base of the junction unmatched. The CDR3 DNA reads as TGTGCCACCAGTGATCCTAGCGGGACGAACACCGGGGAGCTGTTTTTT. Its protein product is CATSDPSGTNTGELFF.

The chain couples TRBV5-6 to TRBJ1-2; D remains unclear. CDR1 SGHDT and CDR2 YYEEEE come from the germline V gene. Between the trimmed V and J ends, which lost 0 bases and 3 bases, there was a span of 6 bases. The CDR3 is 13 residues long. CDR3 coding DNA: TGTGCCAGCAGCTTGGGCCAGGACTATGGCTACACCTTC. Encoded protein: CASSLGQDYGYTF.

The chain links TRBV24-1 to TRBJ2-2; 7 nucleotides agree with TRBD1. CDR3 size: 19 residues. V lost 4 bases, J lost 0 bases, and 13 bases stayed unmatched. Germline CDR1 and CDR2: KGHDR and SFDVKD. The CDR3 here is CATSDAPGTVTSNTGELFF. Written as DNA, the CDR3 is TGTGCCACCAGTGACGCACCCGGGACAGTAACTTCGAACACCGGGGAGCTGTTTTTT.

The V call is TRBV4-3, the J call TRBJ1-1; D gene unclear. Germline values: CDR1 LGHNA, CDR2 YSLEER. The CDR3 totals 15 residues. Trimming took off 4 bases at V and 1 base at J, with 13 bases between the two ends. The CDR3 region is CASSRSVEGNTEAFF. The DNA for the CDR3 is TGCGCCAGCAGCCGATCGGTAGAAGGGAACACTGAAGCTTTCTTT.

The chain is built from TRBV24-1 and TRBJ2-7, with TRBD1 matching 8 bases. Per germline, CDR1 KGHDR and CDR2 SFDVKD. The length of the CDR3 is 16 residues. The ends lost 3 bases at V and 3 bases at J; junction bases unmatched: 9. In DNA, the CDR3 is TGTGCCACCAGTGATACCGGGACAGGTACTATCTACGAGCAGTACTTC. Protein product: CATSDTGTGTIYEQYF.

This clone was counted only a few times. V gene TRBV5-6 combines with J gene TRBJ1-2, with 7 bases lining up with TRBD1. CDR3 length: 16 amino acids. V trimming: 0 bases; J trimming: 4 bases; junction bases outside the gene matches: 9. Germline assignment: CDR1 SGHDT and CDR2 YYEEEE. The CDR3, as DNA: TGTGCCAGCAGCTTGGAACCCACCAGGGACAGCTATGGCTACACCTTC. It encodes CASSLEPTRDSYGYTF. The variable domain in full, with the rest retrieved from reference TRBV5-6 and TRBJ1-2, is DAGVTQSPTHLIKTRGQQVTLRCSPKSGHDTVSWYQQALGQGPQFIFQYYEEEERQRGNFPDRFSGHQFPNYSSELNVNALLLGDSALYLCASSLEPTRDSYGYTFGSGTRLTVV.

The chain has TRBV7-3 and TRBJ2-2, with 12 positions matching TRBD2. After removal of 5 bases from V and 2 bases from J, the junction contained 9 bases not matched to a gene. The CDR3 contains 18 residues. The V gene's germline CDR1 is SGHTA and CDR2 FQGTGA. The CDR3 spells CASSPTNGLAGNTGELFF. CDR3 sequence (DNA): TGTGCCAGCAGCCCAACCAACGGACTAGCGGGAAACACCGGGGAGCTGTTTTTT. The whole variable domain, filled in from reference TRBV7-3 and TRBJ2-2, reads GAGVSQTPSNKVTEKGKYVELRCDPISGHTALYWYRQSLGQGPEFLIYFQGTGAADDSGLPNDRFFAVRPEGSVSTLKIQRTERGDSAVYLCASSPTNGLAGNTGELFFGEGSRLTVL.

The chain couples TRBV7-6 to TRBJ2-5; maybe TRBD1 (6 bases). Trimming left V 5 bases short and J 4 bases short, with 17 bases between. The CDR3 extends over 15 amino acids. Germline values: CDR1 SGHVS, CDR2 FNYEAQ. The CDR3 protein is CASSQLQGPGETQYF. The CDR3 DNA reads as TGTGCCAGCAGCCAACTACAGGGCCCGGGAGAGACCCAGTACTTC. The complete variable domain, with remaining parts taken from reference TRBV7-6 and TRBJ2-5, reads GAGVSQSPRYKVTKRGQDVALRCDPISGHVSLYWYRQALGQGPEFLTYFNYEAQQDKSGLPNDRFSAERPEGSISTLTIQRTEQRDSAMYRCASSQLQGPGETQYFGPGTRLLVL.

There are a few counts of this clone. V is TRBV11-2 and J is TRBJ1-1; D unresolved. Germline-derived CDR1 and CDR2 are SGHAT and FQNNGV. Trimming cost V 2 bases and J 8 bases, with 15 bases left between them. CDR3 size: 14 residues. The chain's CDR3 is CASSLLRDSVEAFF. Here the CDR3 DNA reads TGTGCCAGCAGCTTATTACGCGATTCTGTAGAAGCTTTCTTT. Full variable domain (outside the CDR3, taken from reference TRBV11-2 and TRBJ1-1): EAGVAQSPRYKIIEKRQSVAFWCNPISGHATLYWYQQILGQGPKLLIQFQNNGVVDDSQLPKDRFSAERLKGVDSTLKIQPAKLEDSAVYLCASSLLRDSVEAFFGQGTRLTVV.

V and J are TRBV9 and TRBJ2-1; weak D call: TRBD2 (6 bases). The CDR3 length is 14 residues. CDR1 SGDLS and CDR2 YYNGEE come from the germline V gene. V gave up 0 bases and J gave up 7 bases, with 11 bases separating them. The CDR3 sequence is CASSVGGAGNEQFF. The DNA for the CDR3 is TGTGCCAGCAGCGTAGGAGGGGCGGGGAATGAGCAGTTCTTC.

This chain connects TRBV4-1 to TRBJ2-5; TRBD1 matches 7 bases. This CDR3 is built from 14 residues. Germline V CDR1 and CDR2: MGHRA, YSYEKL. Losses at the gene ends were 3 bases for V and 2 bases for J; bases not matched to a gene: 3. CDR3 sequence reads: CASSHPGQQETQYF. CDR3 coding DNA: TGCGCCAGCAGCCACCCGGGACAGCAAGAGACCCAGTACTTC.

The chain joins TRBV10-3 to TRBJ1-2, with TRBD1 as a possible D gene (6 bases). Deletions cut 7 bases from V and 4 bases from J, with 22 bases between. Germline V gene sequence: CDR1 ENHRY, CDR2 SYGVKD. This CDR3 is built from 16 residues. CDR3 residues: CAITEGDTLGFYGYTF. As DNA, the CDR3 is TGTGCCATCACCGAGGGGGACACGTTAGGATTCTATGGCTACACCTTC.

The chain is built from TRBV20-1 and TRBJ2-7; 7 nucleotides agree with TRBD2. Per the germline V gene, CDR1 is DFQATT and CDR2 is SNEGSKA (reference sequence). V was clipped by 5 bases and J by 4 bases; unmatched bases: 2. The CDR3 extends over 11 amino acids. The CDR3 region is CSAWDYYEQYF. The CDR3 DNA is TGCAGTGCTTGGGACTATTACGAGCAGTACTTC.

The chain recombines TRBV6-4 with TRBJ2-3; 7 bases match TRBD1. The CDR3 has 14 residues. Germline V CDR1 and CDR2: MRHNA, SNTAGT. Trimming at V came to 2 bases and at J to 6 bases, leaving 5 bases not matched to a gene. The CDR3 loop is CASSDRGLEDTQYF. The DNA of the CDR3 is TGTGCCAGCAGTGACAGGGGGCTTGAGGATACGCAGTATTTT.

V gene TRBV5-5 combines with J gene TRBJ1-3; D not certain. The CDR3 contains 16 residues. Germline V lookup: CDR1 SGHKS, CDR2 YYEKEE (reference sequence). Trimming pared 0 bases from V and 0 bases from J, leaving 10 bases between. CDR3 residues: CASSLGFSSSGNTIYF. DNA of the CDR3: TGTGCCAGCAGCTTGGGATTCAGTAGCTCTGGAAACACCATATATTTT.